This TCR beta chain came from a study of OX40 agonist ivuxolimab in advanced cancers. The study in broad terms: Ivuxolimab was an agonistic, fully human IgG2 monoclonal antibody directed against OX40 (CD134), a costimulatory receptor. Intravenous ivuxolimab was administered to patients every 2 weeks at six dose levels: 0.01, 0.1, 0.3, 1.5, 3 and 10 mg/kg. Of the roughly 50 dose-escalation patients, hepatocellular carcinoma was present in some 19, melanoma in around 15, renal cell carcinoma in 9 and head and neck cancer in 9. A male proportion of under 85% and a mean age of roughly 58 years, ranging from roughly 23 to 90, were recorded for the dose-escalation cohort. Patients were allowed to have had prior anti-PD-1, anti-PD-L1 or anti-CTLA-4 therapy, and around 40% of the dose-escalation patients had previously received checkpoint inhibitors. Partial responses were achieved by three dose-escalation patients, of whom one had hepatocellular carcinoma and two had cutaneous melanoma. The point of sequencing TCRbeta in the periphery was to test whether ivuxolimab changed TCR sequence diversity and drove clonal T-cell expansion. The paper reports the monotherapy dose-escalation portion (N of about 47 patients) of the phase I ivuxolimab trial.

The trial excluded patients who had a history of autoimmune disease or were on systemic immunosuppression. Peripheral blood for TCR sequencing was collected from all dose cohorts at baseline, on cycle 4 day 1, and on cycle 7 day 1. The samples were taken from a phase I, first-in-human, multicenter, open-label dose-escalation trial of ivuxolimab. Adults with locally advanced or metastatic head and neck squamous cell, hepatocellular, melanoma or renal cell carcinoma were enrolled in the trial. Before TCR sequencing, CD4+ T cells and CD8+ T cells were sorted from peripheral blood as separate populations. For sequencing of the TCRbeta CDR3 region, genomic DNA was extracted from the sorted cells. The immunoSEQ Assay was used to sequence the TCRbeta CDR3 regions. TCRdb limited this immuneACCESS table to in-frame rearrangements with V and J called. A share of clones is missing; checked studies link under half to unresolved V genes, and the rest is unexplained. Across this sample there are roughly 76,000 clones, with about 85% seen only once. The ten largest clones add up to about 3.4% of the sample.

V and J lose 7 bases and 8 bases, and a span of 15 bases separates them. The CDR3 covers 13 residues, taking in both the cysteine and the phenylalanine. Kept here is only the CDR3 DNA, which spans 39 bases and is read in frame from base 1. From a lookup of the germline V gene, CDR1 and CDR2 are SNHLY and FYNNEI. A word on this clone: The antigen it recognizes is unknown. No base qualities exist here, and no much larger clone lies one base off it.

Beyond this particular receptor, the publication reports: At doses from 0.1 to 3.0 mg/kg, clonal expansion was seen in both CD4+ and CD8+ blood T cells between baseline and week 6. Which antigens the clonally expanded peripheral T cells were specific for was not determined. In the 0.1-3.0 mg/kg groups, partial responders were among the patients with the lowest normalized peripheral clonal expansion, particularly in CD8+ T cells. After ivuxolimab, CD8+ T cells had more expanded clones than CD4+ T cells on average. Low levels of normalized T-cell clonal expansion were also seen in some patients who did not respond.

Material: CD4+ or CD8+ T cells sorted from blood, obtained in a trial of the OX40 agonist ivuxolimab. This sequence uses TRBV2 and TRBJ2-1; matching of 5 bases hints at TRBD1 as the D gene. The receptor's source is an adult with an advanced solid tumor such as melanoma, head and neck, liver or kidney cancer. The nucleotide sequence reads as follows: TGTGCCAGCAACAAGGGCCAGGGCGATGAGCAGTTCTTC. Its coded protein is CASNKGQGDEQFF.